This entry is about one TCR beta chain. Participants were placed into cohorts based on the clinical history they reported. Exposed enrollees had met someone with a PCR-confirmed or clinician-diagnosed COVID-19 case at some point within the 2 weeks before study entry. Generated by immunoSEQ multiplex PCR, the TCRdb table keeps only in-frame clones and is missing some. The table lists some 270,000 clones, around 93% of them singletons. The data were taken from a study of blood T cell repertoires in COVID-19. About the study: Italy, Spain and the United States were the sources of the convalescent and acute COVID-19 samples.

The V gene lost 1 base and the J gene lost 0 bases, with 10 bases spanning the gap. The CDR3 covers 16 residues. Germline-derived CDR1 and CDR2 are MGHRA and YSYEKL. The receptor was isolated from a man aged 35-49 years who had been exposed to COVID-19. The source material was PBMCs or T cells enriched from blood (not recorded which). The V call is TRBV4-1, the J call TRBJ1-3; D ambiguous. The CDR3 DNA follows: TGCGCCAGCAGCCAAGGATATACGGGCTCTGGAAACACCATATATTTT. Translated, it gives CASSQGYTGSGNTIYF.